This TCR beta chain was sequenced for a study of blood T cell repertoires in COVID-19. The wider study: T cells, B-cell-depleted T cells, or PBMCs provided the cDNA or gDNA that served as material.

Authors' data handling: Estimated nucleated cell counts came from reference gene primer amplification. Sequencing was performed with immunoSEQ multiplex PCR; in TCRdb, only in-frame clones are kept and a portion is missing. From that table come the V and J calls and clone size; the DNA was used to work out D and trimming. The sample lists about 150,000 clones; around 74% were seen once. The germline V gene has CDR1 SNHLY and CDR2 FYNNEI. The CDR3 contains 14 residues. The V end lost 7 bases, the J end lost 1 base, and 13 bases lay between the germline ends. The sequence derives from a woman of 80 years or more with acute or convalescent COVID-19. The source material was peripheral blood. The J gene is TRBJ1-1, the V gene TRBV2; D perhaps matches TRBD1 (6 bases). CDR3 nucleotide sequence: TGTGCCAGCACCAGGACAGAGAAGAACACTGAAGCTTTCTTT. It yields the protein CASTRTEKNTEAFF.